The 31 T cell receptor beta chains presented below share a single source sample, sequenced in a study of T cell clones after liver transplantation. Measured with immunoSEQ multiplex PCR; TCRdb has only the in-frame clones, and not every one. The sample holds roughly 100,000 clones; under 90% are singletons and the top ten take about 2.8%. The source material was CD4+ T cells from blood, sampled around 4 years after liver transplant. These receptors all come from a human patient who received a liver transplant. Among the T cells, some may be from the graft donor.

This sequence joins TRBV28 and TRBJ1-6; 9 positions agree with TRBD1. Germline V gene sequence: CDR1 MDHEN, CDR2 SYDVKM. The J segment lost 7 bases and the V segment lost 3 bases, leaving 4 bases of the junction unmatched. The CDR3 consists of 15 residues. DNA for the CDR3: TGTGCCAGCAGTTTTACGACAGGGGGAAATTCACCCCTCCACTTT. Translated, it gives CASSFTTGGNSPLHF.

As DNA, the CDR3 is TGTGCCAGCAGCTTAGTACAGGTTTCGAACACTGAAGCTTTCTTT. Protein product: CASSLVQVSNTEAFF. This chain links TRBV7-6 with TRBJ1-1; D may be TRBD1 (5 bases). The CDR3 totals 15 residues. Deletions cut 1 base from V and 1 base from J, with 10 bases between. CDR1 SGHVS and CDR2 FNYEAQ come from the germline V gene.

The chain employs TRBV5-4 and TRBJ1-1; 10 bases agree with TRBD1. J was trimmed by 7 bases and V by 4 bases; bases with no gene match: 10. Germline loops: CDR1 SGHNT, CDR2 YYREEE (reference sequence). There are 15 residues in the CDR3. The chain's CDR3 is CASSQVGQGTIEAFF. CDR3 DNA: TGTGCCAGCAGCCAAGTGGGACAGGGGACCATTGAAGCTTTCTTT.

The V call is TRBV7-3, the J call TRBJ2-1; D unresolved. Trimming cost V 1 base and J 9 bases, with 10 bases left between them. This CDR3 is built from 13 residues. Germline V lookup: CDR1 SGHTA, CDR2 FQGTGA. The CDR3 DNA is TGTGCCAGCAGCTTAAGTCAGGTGGGTGAGCAGTTCTTC. Amino acid sequence: CASSLSQVGEQFF.

The V and J genes are TRBV6-6 and TRBJ1-5; 9 positions match TRBD1. The ends lost 5 bases at V and 3 bases at J; junction bases unmatched: 5. The CDR3 is 15 residues long. The germline gives CDR1 MNHNY, CDR2 SVGAGI (reference sequence). In DNA, the CDR3 is TGTGCCAGCAGTCAAGGGACAGGGATCAATCAGCCCCAGCATTTT. Protein: CASSQGTGINQPQHF.

This clone turned up a few times. The rearrangement joins TRBV7-2 to TRBJ1-6; 8 nucleotides align to TRBD1. V shed 1 base, J shed 7 bases, and the junction held 3 bases outside the gene matches. Per the germline V gene, CDR1 is SGHTA and CDR2 is FQGNSA. This CDR3 is built from 15 residues. For the CDR3, the DNA is TGTGCCAGCAGCTTAGTCGGGACAGGAAATTCACCCCTCCACTTT. Encoded protein: CASSLVGTGNSPLHF.

J is TRBJ2-2 and V is TRBV7-3; 8 bases line up with TRBD2. CDR1 SGHTA and CDR2 FQGTGA come from the germline V gene. After removal of 2 bases from V and 8 bases from J, the junction contained 1 base not matched to a gene. The CDR3 has 13 residues. The CDR3 spells CASSLRLAGELFF. The DNA of the CDR3 is TGTGCCAGCAGCTTACGACTAGCGGGGGAGCTGTTTTTT.

The chain uses TRBV6-5 and TRBJ1-1; maybe TRBD1 (6 bases). The V gene lost 4 bases and the J gene lost 12 bases, with 15 bases spanning the gap. This CDR3 has 12 amino acids. Germline values: CDR1 MNHEY, CDR2 SVGAGI. The CDR3 region is CASSSQGWVTFF. CDR3 sequence (DNA): TGTGCCAGCAGTTCACAGGGTTGGGTGACTTTCTTT.

The chain recombines TRBV9 with TRBJ2-7; D perhaps matches TRBD1 (5 bases). Trimming pared 0 bases from V and 2 bases from J, leaving 9 bases between. The CDR3 totals 14 residues. Germline V gene lookup returns CDR1 SGDLS and CDR2 YYNGEE. The CDR3 DNA reads TGTGCCAGCAGCGTAGATTGGGGCCCCTACGAGCAGTACTTC. Translated: CASSVDWGPYEQYF.

V and J are TRBV10-3 and TRBJ2-2, with TRBD1 matching 8 bases. This CDR3 spans 15 amino acids. J gave up 1 base and V 5 bases, and 3 bases lay outside the gene matches. Germline V gives CDR1 ENHRY, CDR2 SYGVKD. This CDR3 is CAISPGQENTGELFF. The CDR3 DNA reads TGTGCCATCAGTCCGGGACAGGAGAACACCGGGGAGCTGTTTTTT.

This sequence joins TRBV2 and TRBJ1-4, with D uncertain. The CDR3 extends over 13 amino acids. Trimming shortened V by 6 bases and J by 6 bases, and 11 bases separated the two germline ends. The germline CDR1 and CDR2 sequences are SNHLY and FYNNEI. The CDR3 spells CASSGSKDEKLFF. The CDR3 coding sequence is TGTGCCAGCAGCGGATCCAAAGATGAAAAACTGTTTTTT.

This chain uses TRBV9 with TRBJ2-7; D unclear. CDR3 length equals 13 residues. Germline loops: CDR1 SGDLS, CDR2 YYNGEE. V was shortened by 2 bases and J by 0 bases, with 6 bases between the two germline ends. The CDR3 coding sequence is TGTGCCAGCAGCGTCACGGACTCCTACGAGCAGTACTTC. This translates into CASSVTDSYEQYF.

The rearrangement uses TRBV7-8 and TRBJ2-3; D remains unclear. Trimming took 1 base from V and 2 from J, leaving 10 bases between them. In germline, CDR1 is SGHVS, CDR2 FQNEAQ. The length of the CDR3 is 15 residues. This CDR3 is CASSLDELTTDTQYF. The DNA for the CDR3 is TGTGCCAGCAGCTTAGATGAGTTGACCACAGATACGCAGTATTTT.

The V call is TRBV5-4, the J call TRBJ2-2; no clear D. CDR1 and CDR2 (germline): SGHNT, YYREEE (reference sequence). This CDR3 contains 15 residues. V lost 4 bases, J lost 5 bases, and 15 bases lay in between. The CDR3 region has the DNA TGTGCCAGCAGCACTGGCGTCCGACCGACCGGGGAGCTGTTTTTT. This encodes CASSTGVRPTGELFF.

This chain joins TRBV28 and TRBJ2-2; 7 bases are a match to TRBD2. CDR3 size: 14 residues. The germline V gene encodes CDR1 MDHEN and CDR2 SYDVKM. V shed 1 base and J 6 bases; nucleotides not matched to a gene: 2. This CDR3 reads CASSLSAGAGELFF. The CDR3 nucleotides read TGTGCCAGCAGTTTATCTGCGGGAGCCGGGGAGCTGTTTTTT.

The chain is built from TRBV5-4 and TRBJ2-3; 11 bases are a match to TRBD2. From germline, CDR1 is SGHNT and CDR2 YYREEE (reference sequence). The CDR3 extends over 16 amino acids. V lost 1 base and J lost 1; bases outside the gene matches: 2. The CDR3: CASSLLAGGGTDTQYF. The CDR3 DNA sequence: TGTGCCAGCAGCTTGTTAGCGGGGGGGGGCACAGATACGCAGTATTTT. Full variable domain (outside the CDR3, taken from reference TRBV5-4 and TRBJ2-3): ETGVTQSPTHLIKTRGQQVTLRCSSQSGHNTVSWYQQALGQGPQFIFQYYREEENGRGNFPPRFSGLQFPNYSSELNVNALELDDSALYLCASSLLAGGGTDTQYFGPGTRLTVL.

This clone has only a few counts. This chain links TRBV28 with TRBJ2-3, with 7 bases aligning to TRBD1. CDR1 and CDR2 (germline): MDHEN, SYDVKM. The CDR3 runs 16 residues. V gave up 4 bases and J gave up 7 bases; unmatched junction bases: 14. CDR3 nucleotides: TGTGCCAGCAGTTCCTCCGCAGGGGGTAAAGTAAATACGCAGTATTTT. It is translated as CASSSSAGGKVNTQYF. Drawing the rest from reference TRBV28 and TRBJ2-3, the complete variable domain is DVKVTQSSRYLVKRTGEKVFLECVQDMDHENMFWYRQDPGLGLRLIYFSYDVKMKEKGDIPEGYSVSREKKERFSLILESASTNQTSMYLCASSSSAGGKVNTQYFGPGTRLTVL.

V and J are TRBV11-3 and TRBJ1-1; TRBD1 matches at 9 bases. There are 17 residues in the CDR3. V trimming: 7 bases; J trimming: 4 bases; junction bases outside the gene matches: 16. Germline-derived CDR1 and CDR2 are SGHNT and YENEEA. For the CDR3, the DNA is TGTGCCAGCACCGGAGTGGGTACAGGGGGCGAGGGCACTGAAGCTTTCTTT. Protein product: CASTGVGTGGEGTEAFF.

The chain recombines TRBV7-2 with TRBJ2-1; 9 positions match TRBD2. The CDR3 spans 16 residues. The J segment lost 5 bases and the V segment lost 2 bases, leaving 7 bases of the junction unmatched. Germline V gene lookup returns CDR1 SGHTA and CDR2 FQGNSA. The CDR3 DNA reads as TGTGCCAGCAGCTTAATGGTAGCGGGGGCCGACAATGAGCAGTTCTTC. Translation: CASSLMVAGADNEQFF.

The gene calls are TRBV7-2 and TRBJ2-3; D tentatively fits TRBD1 or TRBD2 (5 bases each). CDR1 SGHTA and CDR2 FQGNSA come from the germline V gene. CDR3 length equals 12 residues. V lost 8 bases and J 4 bases, leaving 10 bases between the germline ends. CDR3 loop: CASGWGSDTQYF. DNA for the CDR3: TGTGCCAGCGGGTGGGGGTCAGATACGCAGTATTTT.

V and J are TRBV7-9 and TRBJ1-1; possible D gene TRBD1, 6 bases. Trimming pared 2 bases from V and 1 base from J, leaving 11 bases between. This CDR3 is 15 amino acids long. Germline loops: CDR1 SEHNR, CDR2 FQNEAQ (reference sequence). CDR3 DNA sequence: TGTGCCAGCAGCTTACGGCAGGGGCCGAACACTGAAGCTTTCTTT. Protein product: CASSLRQGPNTEAFF.

This clone came up once. The chain is built from TRBV28 and TRBJ1-4; no definite D call. This CDR3 region has 14 residues. The germline gives CDR1 MDHEN, CDR2 SYDVKM. V dropped 7 bases and J dropped 7 bases, with 16 bases sitting between them. Here the CDR3 reads CASTTGRASEKLFF. CDR3 sequence (DNA): TGTGCCAGCACCACCGGACGGGCAAGTGAAAAACTGTTTTTT.

The V call is TRBV27, the J call TRBJ1-2; TRBD1 aligns across 8 bases. This CDR3 spans 16 amino acids. The germline CDR1 and CDR2 sequences are MNHEY and SMNVEV (reference sequence). Germline trimming cut 5 bases from V and 1 base from J; bases unmatched to any gene: 9. The CDR3 DNA follows: TGTGCCAGCAGTCAACGGACAGGGCGCGGTAACTATGGCTACACCTTC. Its translation: CASSQRTGRGNYGYTF.

The chain is built from TRBV29-1 and TRBJ1-1, with 7 bases lining up with TRBD1. The germline V gene has CDR1 SQVTM and CDR2 ANQGSEA. The CDR3 sequence is 12 residues long. After removal of 6 bases from V and 4 bases from J, the junction contained 5 bases not matched to a gene. This CDR3 is CSVGQDFTEAFF. CDR3 coding DNA: TGCAGCGTCGGACAGGATTTCACTGAAGCTTTCTTT.

V and J are TRBV6-6 and TRBJ2-7; TRBD1 matches at 7 bases. The CDR3 spans 16 residues. The trim removed 4 bases at V and 6 bases at J, leaving 15 bases unmatched. The germline V gene encodes CDR1 MNHNY and CDR2 SVGAGI (reference sequence). CDR3 sequence: CASSSSGIQGTSEQYF. CDR3 coding DNA: TGTGCCAGCAGTTCCTCTGGAATACAGGGGACGAGCGAGCAGTACTTC.

J is TRBJ2-2 and V is TRBV28, with a tentative D call TRBD2 (6 bases). Germline CDR1 and CDR2: MDHEN and SYDVKM. V lost 7 bases and J lost 5, with 17 bases in between. The CDR3 consists of 15 residues. The CDR3 DNA reads as TGTGCCAGCATCCTGGGTGGAGGGAAAACCGGGGAGCTGTTTTTT. It yields the protein CASILGGGKTGELFF.

This chain links TRBV19 with TRBJ2-2; 10 bases fit TRBD2. CDR1 and CDR2 (germline): LNHDA, SQIVND (reference sequence). Trimming removed 6 bases from V and 1 base from J; junction bases left unmatched: 2. The CDR3 totals 15 residues. The CDR3 DNA reads TGTGCCAGTAGCCCTAGCGGGAGGAACACCGGGGAGCTGTTTTTT. Translated: CASSPSGRNTGELFF.

The V call is TRBV5-8, the J call TRBJ1-4; tentative D call: TRBD1 (6 bases). Germline V gene sequence: CDR1 SGHTS, CDR2 YDEGEE. V was shortened by 6 bases and J by 8 bases, with 17 bases between the two germline ends. The CDR3 extends over 14 amino acids. CDR3 bases: TGTGCCAGCACCCGAACAGGGTTTGGGGAAAAACTGTTTTTT. Translation: CASTRTGFGEKLFF. The full variable domain, with the rest looked up from reference TRBV5-8 and TRBJ1-4, is EAGVTQSPTHLIKTRGQQATLRCSPISGHTSVYWYQQALGLGLQFLLWYDEGEERNRGNFPPRFSGRQFPNYSSELNVNALELEDSALYLCASTRTGFGEKLFFGSGTQLSVL.

The chain uses TRBV9 and TRBJ2-1, with 8 nucleotides matching TRBD1. Germline assignment: CDR1 SGDLS and CDR2 YYNGEE. The CDR3 has 16 residues. The J segment lost 4 bases and the V segment lost 6 bases, leaving 12 bases of the junction unmatched. The chain's CDR3 is CASTPGQASLYNEQFF. CDR3 DNA: TGTGCCAGCACGCCGGGACAGGCTTCCCTGTACAATGAGCAGTTCTTC.

The CDR3 DNA reads TGTGCCAGTAGTAGCGTGGGACTAGCGGGCACCGGGGAGCTGTTTTTT. It codes for CASSSVGLAGTGELFF. The rearrangement links TRBV19 to TRBJ2-2, with 12 positions matching TRBD2. The junction had 4 bases not matched to a gene; V was cut back by 4 bases and J by 4 bases. The CDR3 is made up of 16 amino acids. CDR1 is LNHDA, CDR2 SQIVND, per germline (reference sequence).

Comment on this clone: An end of the junction does not agree with germline; a read error may underlie this. The chain is built from TRBV2 and TRBJ1-6; D unresolved. CDR1 and CDR2 from the germline V gene are SNHLY and FYNNEI. This CDR3 region has 11 residues. The CDR3 protein is CASRNNPPLHF. The CDR3 DNA reads as TGTGCCAGCAGAAATAATCCACCCCTCCACTTT.